The 3 T cell receptor beta chains given below trace back to one sample, sequenced in a study of OX40 agonist ivuxolimab in advanced cancers. Clones were read by immunoSEQ multiplex PCR, and TCRdb kept only the in-frame ones, dropping some. The data hold 30,000 to 45,000 clones, with about three quarters observed a single time. The sequencing here drew on CD4+ or CD8+ T cells sorted from blood, taken in a trial of the OX40 agonist ivuxolimab. Receptors were obtained from an adult with an advanced solid tumor such as melanoma, head and neck, liver or kidney cancer.

The chain joins TRBV10-2 to TRBJ1-5, with D uncertain. Germline-derived CDR1 and CDR2 are WSHSY and SAAADI. V was clipped by 4 bases and J by 4 bases, with 8 bases between them. CDR3 length equals 13 residues. CDR3 residues: CASSVVRNQPQHF. The CDR3 bases are TGCGCCAGCAGTGTTGTGAGAAATCAGCCCCAGCATTTT.

The chain recombines TRBV4-2 with TRBJ2-3; 7 nucleotides match TRBD2. V trimming: 2 bases; J trimming: 4 bases; junction bases outside the gene matches: 6. Germline assignment: CDR1 LGHNA and CDR2 YNFKEQ. The CDR3 is 15 amino acids. The CDR3 loop reads CASSQPASGPDTQYF. The CDR3 DNA reads TGTGCCAGCAGCCAACCCGCTAGCGGACCAGATACGCAGTATTTT.

The chain carries TRBV5-1 and TRBJ1-1; 9 positions match TRBD1. Trimming at V came to 4 bases and at J to 3 bases, leaving 7 bases not matched to a gene. The CDR3 loop spans 15 amino acids. Germline CDR1 and CDR2: SGHRS and YFSETQ. CDR3 loop: CASSIQGAWDTEAFF. CDR3 coding DNA: TGCGCCAGCAGCATACAGGGGGCATGGGACACTGAAGCTTTCTTT. Full variable domain (remainder filled in from reference TRBV5-1 and TRBJ1-1): KAGVTQTPRYLIKTRGQQVTLSCSPISGHRSVSWYQQTPGQGLQFLFEYFSETQRNKGNFPGRFSGRQFSNSRSEMNVSTLELGDSALYLCASSIQGAWDTEAFFGQGTRLTVV.